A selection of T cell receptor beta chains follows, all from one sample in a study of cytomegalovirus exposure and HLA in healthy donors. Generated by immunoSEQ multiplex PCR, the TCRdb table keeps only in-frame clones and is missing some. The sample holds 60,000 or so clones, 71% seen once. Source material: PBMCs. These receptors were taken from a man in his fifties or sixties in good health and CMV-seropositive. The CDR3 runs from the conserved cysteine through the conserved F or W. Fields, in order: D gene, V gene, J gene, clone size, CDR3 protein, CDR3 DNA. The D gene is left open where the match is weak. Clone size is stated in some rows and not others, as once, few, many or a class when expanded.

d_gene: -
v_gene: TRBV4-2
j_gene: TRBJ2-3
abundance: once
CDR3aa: CASSLGGTSTDTQYF
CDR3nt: TGTGCCAGCAGCCTCGGAGGGACTAGCACAGATACGCAGTATTTT

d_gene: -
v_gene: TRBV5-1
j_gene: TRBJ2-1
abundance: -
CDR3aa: CASSLGQRIGYNEQFF
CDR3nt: TGCGCCAGCAGCTTGGGTCAGAGGATCGGTTACAATGAGCAGTTCTTC

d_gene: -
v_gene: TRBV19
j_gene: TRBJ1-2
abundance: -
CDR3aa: CASSTGQYGYTF
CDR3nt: TGTGCCAGTAGTACCGGACAGTATGGCTACACCTTC

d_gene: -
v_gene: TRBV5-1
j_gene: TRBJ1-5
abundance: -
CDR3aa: CASSLEPGVYNQPQHF
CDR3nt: TGCGCCAGCAGCTTGGAGCCAGGGGTCTACAATCAGCCCCAGCATTTT

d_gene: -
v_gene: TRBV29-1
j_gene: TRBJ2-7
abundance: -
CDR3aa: CSVEWPSSYEQYF
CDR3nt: TGCAGCGTTGAATGGCCTTCCTCCTACGAGCAGTACTTC

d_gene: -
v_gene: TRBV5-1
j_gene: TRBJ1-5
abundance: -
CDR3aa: CASRPGAAGNQPQHF
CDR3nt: TGCGCCAGCAGACCAGGGGCAGCCGGCAATCAGCCCCAGCATTTT

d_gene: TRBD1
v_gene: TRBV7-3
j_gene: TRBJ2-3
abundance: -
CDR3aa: CASSSTTGVGTDTQYF
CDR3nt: TGTGCCAGCAGCTCCACGACAGGGGTTGGAACAGATACGCAGTATTTT

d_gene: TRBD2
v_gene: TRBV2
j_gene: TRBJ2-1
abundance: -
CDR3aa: CASRGLAGGPGYEQFF
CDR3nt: TGTGCCAGCCGGGGACTAGCGGGAGGGCCGGGGTATGAGCAGTTCTTC

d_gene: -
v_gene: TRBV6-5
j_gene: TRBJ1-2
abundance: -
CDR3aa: CASRDRGGVYGYTF
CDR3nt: TGTGCCAGCAGAGACCGGGGGGGCGTCTATGGCTACACCTTC

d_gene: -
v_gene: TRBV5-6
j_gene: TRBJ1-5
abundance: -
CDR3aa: CASSLARGSRNQPQHF
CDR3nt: TGTGCCAGCAGCTTGGCTAGGGGCTCTCGCAATCAGCCCCAGCATTTT

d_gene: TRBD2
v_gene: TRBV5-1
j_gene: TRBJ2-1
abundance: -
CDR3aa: CASNGGGTSGSSEQFF
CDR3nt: TGCGCCAGCAACGGCGGGGGGACTAGCGGGAGTTCTGAGCAGTTCTTC

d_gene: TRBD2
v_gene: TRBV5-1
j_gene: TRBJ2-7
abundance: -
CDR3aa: CASSKGTSGGARGWVGEQYF
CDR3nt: TGCGCCAGCAGCAAGGGGACTAGCGGGGGGGCCAGGGGTTGGGTCGGCGAGCAGTACTTC

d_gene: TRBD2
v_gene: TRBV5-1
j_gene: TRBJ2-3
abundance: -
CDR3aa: CASSLGMRLADTDTQYF
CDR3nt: TGCGCCAGCAGCTTGGGTATGAGACTAGCGGACACAGATACGCAGTATTTT

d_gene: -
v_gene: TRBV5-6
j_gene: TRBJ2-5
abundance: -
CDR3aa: CASSRLVEGLKTQYF
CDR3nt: TGTGCCAGCAGCCGATTGGTGGAGGGGTTAAAGACCCAGTACTTC

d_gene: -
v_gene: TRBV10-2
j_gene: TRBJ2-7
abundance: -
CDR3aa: CASRVDRSSYEQYF
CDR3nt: TGCGCCAGCAGGGTAGACAGGAGCTCCTACGAGCAGTACTTC

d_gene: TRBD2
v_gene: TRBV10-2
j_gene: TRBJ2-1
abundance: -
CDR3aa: CASSLSGGAVNEQFF
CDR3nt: TGCGCCAGCAGTCTTAGCGGGGGGGCGGTGAATGAGCAGTTCTTC

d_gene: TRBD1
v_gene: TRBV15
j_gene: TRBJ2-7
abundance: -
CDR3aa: CATSERGRYEQYF
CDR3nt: TGTGCCACCAGCGAAAGGGGGCGCTACGAGCAGTACTTC

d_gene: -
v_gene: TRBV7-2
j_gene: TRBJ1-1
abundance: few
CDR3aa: CASSFQGLRTEAFF
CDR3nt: TGTGCCAGCAGCTTTCAGGGTTTGCGCACTGAAGCTTTCTTT

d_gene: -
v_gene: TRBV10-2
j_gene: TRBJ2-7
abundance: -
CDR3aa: CASSAMEGDGEQYF
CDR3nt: TGCGCCAGCAGTGCCATGGAGGGTGACGGCGAGCAGTACTTC

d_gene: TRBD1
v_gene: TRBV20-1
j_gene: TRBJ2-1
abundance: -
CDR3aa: CGGRGPHEQFF
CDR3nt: TGCGGAGGTAGGGGGCCCCATGAGCAGTTCTTC

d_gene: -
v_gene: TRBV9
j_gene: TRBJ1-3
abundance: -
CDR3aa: CASSVAVSGISGNTIYF
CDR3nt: TGTGCCAGCAGCGTAGCGGTCTCGGGGATCTCTGGAAACACCATATATTTT

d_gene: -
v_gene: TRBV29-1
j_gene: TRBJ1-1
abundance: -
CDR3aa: CSVVRTTIMNTEAFF
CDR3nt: TGCAGCGTTGTCAGAACAACTATTATGAACACTGAAGCTTTCTTT